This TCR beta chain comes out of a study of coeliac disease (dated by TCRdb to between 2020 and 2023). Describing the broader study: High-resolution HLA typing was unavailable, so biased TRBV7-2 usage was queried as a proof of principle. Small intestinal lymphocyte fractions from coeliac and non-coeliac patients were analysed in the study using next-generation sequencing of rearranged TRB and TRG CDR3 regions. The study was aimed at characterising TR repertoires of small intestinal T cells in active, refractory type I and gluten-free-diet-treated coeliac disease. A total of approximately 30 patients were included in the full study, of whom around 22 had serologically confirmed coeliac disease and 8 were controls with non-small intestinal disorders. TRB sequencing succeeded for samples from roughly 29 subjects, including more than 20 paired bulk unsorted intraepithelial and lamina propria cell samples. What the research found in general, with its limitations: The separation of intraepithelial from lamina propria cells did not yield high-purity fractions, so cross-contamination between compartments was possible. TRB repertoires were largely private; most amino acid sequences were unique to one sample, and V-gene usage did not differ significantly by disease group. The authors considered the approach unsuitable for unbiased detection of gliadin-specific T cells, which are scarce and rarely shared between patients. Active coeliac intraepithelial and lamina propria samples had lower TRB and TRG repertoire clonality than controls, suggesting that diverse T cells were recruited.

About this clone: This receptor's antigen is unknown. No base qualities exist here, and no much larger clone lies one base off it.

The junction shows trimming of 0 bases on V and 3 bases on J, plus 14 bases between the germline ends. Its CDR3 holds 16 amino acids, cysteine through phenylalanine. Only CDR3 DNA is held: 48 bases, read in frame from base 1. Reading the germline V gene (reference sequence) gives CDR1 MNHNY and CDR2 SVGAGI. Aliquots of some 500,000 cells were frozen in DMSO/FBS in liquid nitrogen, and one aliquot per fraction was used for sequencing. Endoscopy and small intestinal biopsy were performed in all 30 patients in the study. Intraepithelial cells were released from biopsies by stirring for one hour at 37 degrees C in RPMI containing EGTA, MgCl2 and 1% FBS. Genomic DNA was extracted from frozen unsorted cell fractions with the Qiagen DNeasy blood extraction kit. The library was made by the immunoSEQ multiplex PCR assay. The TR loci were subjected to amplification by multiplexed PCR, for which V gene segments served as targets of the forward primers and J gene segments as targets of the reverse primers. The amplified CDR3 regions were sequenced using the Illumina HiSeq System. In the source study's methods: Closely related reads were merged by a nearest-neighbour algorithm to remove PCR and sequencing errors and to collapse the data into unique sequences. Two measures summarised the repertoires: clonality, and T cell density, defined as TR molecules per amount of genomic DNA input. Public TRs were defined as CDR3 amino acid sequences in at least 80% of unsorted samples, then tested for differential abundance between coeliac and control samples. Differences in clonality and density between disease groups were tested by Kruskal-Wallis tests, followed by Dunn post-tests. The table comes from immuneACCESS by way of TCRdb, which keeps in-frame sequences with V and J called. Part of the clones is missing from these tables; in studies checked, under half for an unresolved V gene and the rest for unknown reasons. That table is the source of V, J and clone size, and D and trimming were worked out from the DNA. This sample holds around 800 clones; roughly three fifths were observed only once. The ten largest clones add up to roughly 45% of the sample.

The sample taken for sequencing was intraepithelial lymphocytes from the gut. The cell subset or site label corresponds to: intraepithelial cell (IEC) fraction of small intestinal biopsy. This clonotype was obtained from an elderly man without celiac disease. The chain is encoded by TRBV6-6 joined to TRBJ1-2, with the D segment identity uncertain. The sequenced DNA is TGTGCCAGCAGTTACTCGAATGACATTACTGACTATGGCTACACCTTC. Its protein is CASSYSNDITDYGYTF.